The rows below give T cell receptor beta chains drawn from one sample of a study of HIV-infected patients and healthy controls. TCRdb processed the 5' RACE reads anew with MiXCR; each CDR3 protein has one entry. The sample includes about 7,600 distinct CDR3 sequences, less than 12% of them seen just once. The material sequenced was blood, taken before antiretroviral therapy. These receptor sequences come from an adult with HIV infection. The CDR3 runs from the conserved cysteine through the conserved F or W. Each record gives: V gene, D gene, J gene, clone size, CDR3 DNA, CDR3 protein. The D gene is left open where the match is weak. Size tells how often a clone was seen (once, few, many) or the class of an expanded clone, and some rows leave it out.

V gene: TRBV5-6
D gene: .
J gene: TRBJ1-1
clone size: many
CDR3 DNA: TGTGCCAGCAGCAACTGGGGATGGGGTACTGAAGCTTTCTTT
CDR3 protein: CASSNWGWGTEAFF

V gene: TRBV7-2
D gene: .
J gene: TRBJ2-3
clone size: few
CDR3 DNA: TGTGCCAGCAGCTTACTACTCGGAGTGTTGCAGTATTTT
CDR3 protein: CASSLLLGVLQYF

V gene: TRBV6-5
D gene: .
J gene: TRBJ1-6
clone size: many
CDR3 DNA: TGTGCCAGCAGTTACTCGGGTTCACCCCTCCACTTT
CDR3 protein: CASSYSGSPLHF

V gene: TRBV2
D gene: .
J gene: TRBJ2-5
clone size: many
CDR3 DNA: TGTGCCAGCAGTGGGCAGGGCCGACAAGAGACCCAGTACTTC
CDR3 protein: CASSGQGRQETQYF

V gene: TRBV5-1
D gene: .
J gene: TRBJ2-1
clone size: many
CDR3 DNA: TGCGCCAGCAGGGGGGAGACTGAGCAGTTCTTC
CDR3 protein: CASRGETEQFF

V gene: TRBV4-2
D gene: TRBD1
J gene: TRBJ2-1
clone size: medium-sized
CDR3 DNA: TGTGCCAGCAGCCTAGGACAGGGGGCAGGAGATGAGCAGTTCTTC
CDR3 protein: CASSLGQGAGDEQFF

V gene: TRBV19
D gene: .
J gene: TRBJ2-7
clone size: many
CDR3 DNA: TGTGCCACCTTGGACACCAACCTTTACGAGCAGTACTTC
CDR3 protein: CATLDTNLYEQYF

V gene: TRBV20-1
D gene: .
J gene: TRBJ1-6
clone size: medium-sized
CDR3 DNA: TGCAGTGCTCCTGACCGGAGGGATAATTCACCCCTCCACTTT
CDR3 protein: CSAPDRRDNSPLHF

V gene: TRBV12-3/TRBV12-4
D gene: TRBD2
J gene: TRBJ2-1
clone size: few
CDR3 DNA: TGTGCCAGCAGTTCCCGACTAGCGGGAGGGCCAATGGAGCAGTTCTTC
CDR3 protein: CASSSRLAGGPMEQFF

V gene: TRBV5-1
D gene: .
J gene: TRBJ2-3
clone size: many
CDR3 DNA: TGCGCCAGCAGCTTGGGAGGTCTTCGAGATACGCAGTATTTT
CDR3 protein: CASSLGGLRDTQYF

V gene: TRBV2
D gene: TRBD2
J gene: TRBJ2-1
clone size: many
CDR3 DNA: TGTGCCAGCAGTGAAGCGCTAGGACTAGCGGGGGGGCATGAGCAGTTCTTC
CDR3 protein: CASSEALGLAGGHEQFF

V gene: TRBV7-6
D gene: .
J gene: TRBJ1-1
clone size: many
CDR3 DNA: TGTGCCAGCAGCTTACAGGAAAACACTGAAGCTTTCTTT
CDR3 protein: CASSLQENTEAFF

V gene: TRBV7-9
D gene: TRBD2
J gene: TRBJ2-1
clone size: many
CDR3 DNA: TGTGCCAGCACCATAGGTGGACTAGCGGGAGTTTTC
CDR3 protein: CASTIGGLAGVF

V gene: TRBV5-1
D gene: .
J gene: TRBJ1-1
clone size: many
CDR3 DNA: TGCGCCAGCAGCCCGGAAGGGGACGCGGGGGAAGCTTTCTTT
CDR3 protein: CASSPEGDAGEAFF

V gene: TRBV29-1
D gene: TRBD2
J gene: TRBJ2-3
clone size: medium-sized
CDR3 DNA: TGCAGCGTGGAAGGACTAGCGGGAGATGTCACTAGCACAGATACGCAGTATTTT
CDR3 protein: CSVEGLAGDVTSTDTQYF

V gene: TRBV7-7
D gene: .
J gene: TRBJ2-5
clone size: many
CDR3 DNA: TGTGCCAGCAGCTTCCGAACCCAGATGGGAGAGACCCAGTACTTC
CDR3 protein: CASSFRTQMGETQYF

V gene: TRBV20-1
D gene: TRBD2
J gene: TRBJ2-1
clone size: many
CDR3 DNA: TGCAGTGGCCTAGCGGGGACCTACAATGAGCAGTTCTTC
CDR3 protein: CSGLAGTYNEQFF

V gene: TRBV6-1
D gene: TRBD1
J gene: TRBJ1-1
clone size: .
CDR3 DNA: TGTGCCAGCAGTGAATTCCAGGGGGTCGGAGCTTTCTTT
CDR3 protein: CASSEFQGVGAFF

V gene: TRBV2
D gene: .
J gene: TRBJ2-2
clone size: many
CDR3 DNA: TGTGCCAGCAGTGTCAGGGTTGCCACCGGGGAGCTGTTTTTT
CDR3 protein: CASSVRVATGELFF

V gene: TRBV6-1
D gene: TRBD1
J gene: TRBJ1-2
clone size: medium-sized
CDR3 DNA: TGTGCCAGCAATAACCGGGACAGGCATGGCTACACCTTC
CDR3 protein: CASNNRDRHGYTF

V gene: TRBV29-1
D gene: .
J gene: TRBJ2-3
clone size: many
CDR3 DNA: TGCAGCGTTGAACGGGGGTTAGCAGAAGATACGCAGTATTTT
CDR3 protein: CSVERGLAEDTQYF

V gene: TRBV6-5
D gene: .
J gene: TRBJ1-4
clone size: many
CDR3 DNA: TGTGCCAGCAGCCCAGGGGACCTTCACGTACTGTTTTTT
CDR3 protein: CASSPGDLHVLFF

V gene: TRBV7-2
D gene: TRBD2
J gene: TRBJ2-7
clone size: many
CDR3 DNA: TGTGCCAGCAGCCGCGCCGGGACTAGCGGGTTCGAGCAGTACTTC
CDR3 protein: CASSRAGTSGFEQYF

V gene: TRBV3-1
D gene: .
J gene: TRBJ1-1
clone size: many
CDR3 DNA: TGTGCCAGCAGCCCCAAGTACTCGAACACTGAAGCTTTCTTT
CDR3 protein: CASSPKYSNTEAFF

V gene: TRBV15
D gene: TRBD1
J gene: TRBJ2-1
clone size: many
CDR3 DNA: TGTGCCACCAGCAGAGATTTGGGACAGGGGGTCGGCAATGAGCAGTTCTTC
CDR3 protein: CATSRDLGQGVGNEQFF

V gene: TRBV6-5
D gene: .
J gene: TRBJ2-5
clone size: few
CDR3 DNA: TGTGCCAGCAGTTACTCAACAGGGATGGTGGAGACCCAGTACTTC
CDR3 protein: CASSYSTGMVETQYF

V gene: TRBV3-1
D gene: .
J gene: TRBJ1-5
clone size: many
CDR3 DNA: TGTGCCAGCAGCCAAGCAGGGGCTAGCAATCAGCCCCAGCATTTT
CDR3 protein: CASSQAGASNQPQHF

V gene: TRBV27
D gene: .
J gene: TRBJ2-7
clone size: .
CDR3 DNA: TGTGCCAGCAGAGCAGGGGTCGAGCAGTACTTC
CDR3 protein: CASRAGVEQYF

V gene: TRBV27
D gene: .
J gene: TRBJ2-2
clone size: .
CDR3 DNA: TGTGCCAGCCCCACCGGGGAGCTGTTTTTT
CDR3 protein: CASPTGELFF

V gene: TRBV6-6
D gene: .
J gene: TRBJ1-2
clone size: many
CDR3 DNA: TGTGCCAGCAGTTACGGGTCCTCACCCTATGGCTACACCTTC
CDR3 protein: CASSYGSSPYGYTF

V gene: TRBV28
D gene: TRBD1
J gene: TRBJ1-2
clone size: few
CDR3 DNA: TGTGCCAGCGAACTTCCAGGGGGACGTAACTATGGCTACACCTTC
CDR3 protein: CASELPGGRNYGYTF

V gene: TRBV19
D gene: TRBD2
J gene: TRBJ2-1
clone size: many
CDR3 DNA: TGTGCCAGTAGCTCACTAGCGTCAAGCTCCTACAATGAGCAGTTCTTC
CDR3 protein: CASSSLASSSYNEQFF

V gene: TRBV7-2
D gene: TRBD1
J gene: TRBJ1-2
clone size: many
CDR3 DNA: TGTGCCAGCAACCACCTGACAGGGGGCGACTATGGCTACACCTTC
CDR3 protein: CASNHLTGGDYGYTF

V gene: TRBV6-5
D gene: .
J gene: TRBJ2-7
clone size: .
CDR3 DNA: TGTGCCAGCAGCCCGGACGTATACTCCTACGAGCAGTACTTC
CDR3 protein: CASSPDVYSYEQYF

V gene: TRBV18
D gene: TRBD1
J gene: TRBJ2-6
clone size: .
CDR3 DNA: TGTGCCAGCTCCTACGCCTATGCCTTGGACAGGCTCACCCACTCTGGGGCCAACGTCCTGACTTTC
CDR3 protein: CASSYAYALDRLTHSGANVLTF

V gene: TRBV11-1
D gene: .
J gene: TRBJ2-7
clone size: many
CDR3 DNA: TGTGCCAGCAGTTTACCAGGCTACGAGCAGTACTTC
CDR3 protein: CASSLPGYEQYF

V gene: TRBV7-9
D gene: .
J gene: TRBJ2-3
clone size: many
CDR3 DNA: TGTGCCAGCAGCTTAGACGTAGCGCCGCTCCCAGATACGCAGTATTTT
CDR3 protein: CASSLDVAPLPDTQYF

V gene: TRBV4-1
D gene: TRBD1
J gene: TRBJ1-2
clone size: many
CDR3 DNA: TGCGCCAGCAGCAAACGACAGGGAGCGGAAGGCTACACCTTC
CDR3 protein: CASSKRQGAEGYTF

V gene: TRBV20-1
D gene: TRBD2
J gene: TRBJ2-3
clone size: medium-sized
CDR3 DNA: TGCAGTGCTAGAAATCTACTAGCGATGGGTACAGATACGCAGTATTTT
CDR3 protein: CSARNLLAMGTDTQYF

V gene: TRBV7-2
D gene: .
J gene: TRBJ2-7
clone size: hyperexpanded
CDR3 DNA: TGTGCCAGCAGCTTAGGACCGCACTACGAGCAGTACTTC
CDR3 protein: CASSLGPHYEQYF

V gene: TRBV9
D gene: TRBD1
J gene: TRBJ2-1
clone size: many
CDR3 DNA: TGTGCCAGCAGACAGGGGGACGGTGAGCAGTTCTTC
CDR3 protein: CASRQGDGEQFF

V gene: TRBV5-5
D gene: .
J gene: TRBJ2-2
clone size: many
CDR3 DNA: TGTGCCAGCAGCTTGGGACCTTCTCCGAACACCGGGGAGCTGTTTTTT
CDR3 protein: CASSLGPSPNTGELFF

V gene: TRBV5-6
D gene: .
J gene: TRBJ1-1
clone size: many
CDR3 DNA: TGTGCCAGCAGCTCCCCTGAGACTGAAGCTTTCTTT
CDR3 protein: CASSSPETEAFF

V gene: TRBV19
D gene: .
J gene: TRBJ1-5
clone size: few
CDR3 DNA: TGTGCCAGTAGTACCGTATGGGTAGGGAATCAGCCCCAGCATTTT
CDR3 protein: CASSTVWVGNQPQHF

V gene: TRBV12-3/TRBV12-4
D gene: .
J gene: TRBJ2-1
clone size: few
CDR3 DNA: TGTGCCAGCTCAGGGAACCCCACGAATGAGCAGTTCTTC
CDR3 protein: CASSGNPTNEQFF

V gene: TRBV7-2
D gene: TRBD1
J gene: TRBJ2-7
clone size: many
CDR3 DNA: TGTGCCAGCAGCACGAAGACAGGGGACACCTACGAGCAGTACTTC
CDR3 protein: CASSTKTGDTYEQYF

V gene: TRBV4-1
D gene: .
J gene: TRBJ1-5
clone size: many
CDR3 DNA: TGCGCCAGCAGCCAAGATCCGGGGCCAGGCGATCAGCCCCAGCATTTT
CDR3 protein: CASSQDPGPGDQPQHF

V gene: TRBV6-1
D gene: .
J gene: TRBJ2-7
clone size: many
CDR3 DNA: TGTGCCAGCAGTGATAGGGGCTACGAGCAGTACTTC
CDR3 protein: CASSDRGYEQYF

V gene: TRBV20-1
D gene: TRBD1
J gene: TRBJ2-5
clone size: many
CDR3 DNA: TGCAGTGCCCGACAGGGGGTAAGGGAGACCCAGTACTTC
CDR3 protein: CSARQGVRETQYF

V gene: TRBV18
D gene: .
J gene: TRBJ1-6
clone size: few
CDR3 DNA: TGTGCCAGCTCAGGGACCGGTGGTGATTCACCCCTCCACTTT
CDR3 protein: CASSGTGGDSPLHF

V gene: TRBV7-2
D gene: TRBD2
J gene: TRBJ2-7
clone size: medium-sized
CDR3 DNA: TGTGCCAGCAGCTCCCAAATGGGGACTAGAACTGACGAGCAGTACTTC
CDR3 protein: CASSSQMGTRTDEQYF

V gene: TRBV12-3/TRBV12-4
D gene: .
J gene: TRBJ2-2
clone size: medium-sized
CDR3 DNA: TGTGCCAGCAGTTTATTACAGTTACACACCGGGGAGCTGTTTTTT
CDR3 protein: CASSLLQLHTGELFF

V gene: TRBV20-1
D gene: .
J gene: TRBJ2-1
clone size: many
CDR3 DNA: TGCAGTGCTGGCCAGCGGCTAGTGGACAATGAGCAGTTCTTC
CDR3 protein: CSAGQRLVDNEQFF

V gene: TRBV30
D gene: .
J gene: TRBJ1-5
clone size: many
CDR3 DNA: TGTGCCTGGAGTGTTCAGGGGACTCAGCCCCAGCATTTT
CDR3 protein: CAWSVQGTQPQHF

V gene: TRBV7-3
D gene: TRBD2
J gene: TRBJ2-2
clone size: many
CDR3 DNA: TGTGCCAGCAGCTTATCCCCTAGCGGCCCGGGGAGCGGGGAGCTGTTTTTT
CDR3 protein: CASSLSPSGPGSGELFF

V gene: TRBV4-2
D gene: TRBD1
J gene: TRBJ1-5
clone size: large
CDR3 DNA: TGTGCCAGCAGCCAACCATGGGACAGCACCAATCAGCCCCAGCATTTT
CDR3 protein: CASSQPWDSTNQPQHF

V gene: TRBV12-3/TRBV12-4
D gene: .
J gene: TRBJ2-3
clone size: many
CDR3 DNA: TGTGCCAGCAGTTTAAGCACGGGACCAAGGGATACGCAGTATTTT
CDR3 protein: CASSLSTGPRDTQYF

V gene: TRBV27
D gene: .
J gene: TRBJ2-7
clone size: few
CDR3 DNA: TGTGCCAGCAGTCCGTTAGGGTACGAGCAGTACTTC
CDR3 protein: CASSPLGYEQYF

V gene: TRBV5-1
D gene: .
J gene: TRBJ2-5
clone size: many
CDR3 DNA: TGCGCCAGCAGCCTTGGGGGTGAAAAAGAGACCCAGTACTTC
CDR3 protein: CASSLGGEKETQYF